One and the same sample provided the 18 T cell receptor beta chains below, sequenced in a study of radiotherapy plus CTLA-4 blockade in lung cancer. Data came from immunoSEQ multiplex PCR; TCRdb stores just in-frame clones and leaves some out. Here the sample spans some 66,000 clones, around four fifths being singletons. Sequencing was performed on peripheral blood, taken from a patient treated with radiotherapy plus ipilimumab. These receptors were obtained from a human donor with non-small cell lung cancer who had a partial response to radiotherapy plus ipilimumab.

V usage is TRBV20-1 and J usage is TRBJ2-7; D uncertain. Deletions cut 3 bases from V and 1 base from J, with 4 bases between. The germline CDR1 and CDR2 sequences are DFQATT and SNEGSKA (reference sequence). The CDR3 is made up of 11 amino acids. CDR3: CSASKSYEQYF. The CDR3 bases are TGCAGTGCTAGTAAATCCTACGAGCAGTACTTC.

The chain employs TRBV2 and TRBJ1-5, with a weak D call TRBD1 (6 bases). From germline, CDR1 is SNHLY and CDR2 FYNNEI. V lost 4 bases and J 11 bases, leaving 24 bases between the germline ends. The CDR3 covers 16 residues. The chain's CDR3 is CASSAIGGARIEAQHF. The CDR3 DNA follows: TGTGCCAGCAGTGCGATAGGGGGGGCGCGTATAGAGGCCCAGCATTTT.

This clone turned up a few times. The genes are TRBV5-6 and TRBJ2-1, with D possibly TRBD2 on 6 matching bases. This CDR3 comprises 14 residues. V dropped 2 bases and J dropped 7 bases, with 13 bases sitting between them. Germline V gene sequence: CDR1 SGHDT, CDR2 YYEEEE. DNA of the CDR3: TGTGCCAGCAGCTTTTACTCCGCGGGGAATGAGCAGTTCTTC. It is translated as CASSFYSAGNEQFF.

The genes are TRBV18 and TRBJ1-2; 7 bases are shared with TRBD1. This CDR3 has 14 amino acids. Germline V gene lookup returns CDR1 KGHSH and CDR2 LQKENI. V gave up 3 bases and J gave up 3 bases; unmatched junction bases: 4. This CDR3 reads CASSPTDRDYGYTF. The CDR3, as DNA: TGTGCCAGCTCACCCACTGACAGGGACTATGGCTACACCTTC.

In DNA, the CDR3 is TGCGCCAGCAGCCTAATCGAAACAGGTTCCTACGAGCAGTACTTC. Protein: CASSLIETGSYEQYF. The chain is built from TRBV5-1 and TRBJ2-7, with TRBD1 as a possible D gene (5 bases). The CDR3 has 15 residues. CDR1 is SGHRS and CDR2 is YFSETQ in the germline V gene. V was trimmed by 4 bases and J by 1 base, leaving 15 bases between them.

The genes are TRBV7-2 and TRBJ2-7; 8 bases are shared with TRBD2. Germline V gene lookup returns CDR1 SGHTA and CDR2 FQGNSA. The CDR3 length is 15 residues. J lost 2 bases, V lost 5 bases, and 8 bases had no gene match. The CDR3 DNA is TGTGCCAGCAGCCCAAGTAGCGGGACAACCTACGAGCAGTACTTC. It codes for CASSPSSGTTYEQYF. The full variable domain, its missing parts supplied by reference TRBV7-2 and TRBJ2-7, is GAGVSQSPSNKVTEKGKDVELRCDPISGHTALYWYRQSLGQGLEFLIYFQGNSAPDKSGLPSDRFSAERTGGSVSTLTIQRTQQEDSAVYLCASSPSSGTTYEQYFGPGTRLTVT.

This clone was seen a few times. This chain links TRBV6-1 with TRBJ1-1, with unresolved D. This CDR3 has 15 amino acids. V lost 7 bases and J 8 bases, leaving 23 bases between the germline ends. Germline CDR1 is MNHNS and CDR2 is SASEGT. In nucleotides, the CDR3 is TGTGCCAGCATCGCGTACGAGCGGGAGGGCCCCGAAGCTTTCTTT. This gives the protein CASIAYEREGPEAFF.

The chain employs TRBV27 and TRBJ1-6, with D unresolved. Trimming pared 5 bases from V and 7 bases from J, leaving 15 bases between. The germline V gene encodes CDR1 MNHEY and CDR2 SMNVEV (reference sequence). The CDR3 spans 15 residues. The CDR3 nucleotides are TGTGCCAGCAGTCCCTTTGTGTCGGGGAATTCACCCCTCCACTTT. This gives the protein CASSPFVSGNSPLHF.

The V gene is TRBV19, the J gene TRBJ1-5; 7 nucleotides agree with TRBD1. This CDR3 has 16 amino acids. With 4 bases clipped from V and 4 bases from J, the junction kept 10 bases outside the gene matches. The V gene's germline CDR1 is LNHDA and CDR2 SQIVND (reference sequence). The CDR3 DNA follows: TGTGCCAGTAGTAGCGGCTACAGGGGTGGGAATCAGCCCCAGCATTTT. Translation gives CASSSGYRGGNQPQHF.

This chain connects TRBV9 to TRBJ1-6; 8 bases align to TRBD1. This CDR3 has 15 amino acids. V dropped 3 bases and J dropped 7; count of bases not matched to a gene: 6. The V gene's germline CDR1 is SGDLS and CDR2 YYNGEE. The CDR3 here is CASSAGQGANSPLHF. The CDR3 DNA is TGTGCCAGCAGCGCCGGACAGGGAGCGAATTCACCCCTCCACTTT.

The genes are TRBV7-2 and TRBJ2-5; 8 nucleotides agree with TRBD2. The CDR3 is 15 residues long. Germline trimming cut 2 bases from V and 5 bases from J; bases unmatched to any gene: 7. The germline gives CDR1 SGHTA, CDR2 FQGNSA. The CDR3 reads CASSLSSGSEETQYF. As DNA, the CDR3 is TGTGCCAGCAGCTTAAGCAGCGGGAGCGAGGAGACCCAGTACTTC.

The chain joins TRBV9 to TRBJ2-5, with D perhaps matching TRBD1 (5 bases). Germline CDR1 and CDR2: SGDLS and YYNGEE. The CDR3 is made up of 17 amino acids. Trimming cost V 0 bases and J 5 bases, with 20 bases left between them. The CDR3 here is CASSVEGRRQLTETQYF. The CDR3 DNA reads TGTGCCAGCAGCGTAGAGGGGCGGAGACAGCTTACGGAGACCCAGTACTTC.

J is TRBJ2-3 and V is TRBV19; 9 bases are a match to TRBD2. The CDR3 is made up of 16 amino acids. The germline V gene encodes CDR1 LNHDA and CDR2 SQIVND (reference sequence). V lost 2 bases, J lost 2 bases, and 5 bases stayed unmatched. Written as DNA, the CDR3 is TGTGCCAGTAGTATATCTTCTAGCGGGGCCACAGATACGCAGTATTTT. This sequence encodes CASSISSSGATDTQYF.

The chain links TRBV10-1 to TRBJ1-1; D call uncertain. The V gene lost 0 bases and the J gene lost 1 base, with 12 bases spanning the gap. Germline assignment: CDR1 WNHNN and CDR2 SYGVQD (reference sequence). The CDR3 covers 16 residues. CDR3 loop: CASSESNGRENTEAFF. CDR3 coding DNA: TGCGCCAGCAGTGAGTCGAACGGACGGGAGAACACTGAAGCTTTCTTT.

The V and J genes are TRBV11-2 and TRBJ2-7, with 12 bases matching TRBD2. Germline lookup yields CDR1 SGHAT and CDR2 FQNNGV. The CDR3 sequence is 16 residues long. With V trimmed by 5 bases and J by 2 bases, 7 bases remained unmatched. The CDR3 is CASSETLAGGPYEQYF. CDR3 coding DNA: TGTGCCAGCAGCGAGACCCTAGCGGGAGGGCCCTACGAGCAGTACTTC.

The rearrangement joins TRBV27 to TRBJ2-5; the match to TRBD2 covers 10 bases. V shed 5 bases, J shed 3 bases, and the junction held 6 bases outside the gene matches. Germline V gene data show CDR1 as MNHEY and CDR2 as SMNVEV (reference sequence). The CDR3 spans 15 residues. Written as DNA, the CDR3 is TGTGCCAGCAGTGGTTTAGCGGGAGGAGAAGAGACCCAGTACTTC. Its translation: CASSGLAGGEETQYF.

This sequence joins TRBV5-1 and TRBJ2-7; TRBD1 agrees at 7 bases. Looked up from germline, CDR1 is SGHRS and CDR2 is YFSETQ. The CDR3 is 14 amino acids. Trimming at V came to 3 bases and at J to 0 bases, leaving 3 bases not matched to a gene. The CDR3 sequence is CASSSQGISYEQYF. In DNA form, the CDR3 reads TGCGCCAGCAGCTCACAGGGGATCTCCTACGAGCAGTACTTC.

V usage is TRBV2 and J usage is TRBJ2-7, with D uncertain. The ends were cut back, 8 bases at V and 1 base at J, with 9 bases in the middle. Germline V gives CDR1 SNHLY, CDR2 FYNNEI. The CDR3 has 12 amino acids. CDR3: CASSSDSYEQYF. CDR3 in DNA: TGTGCCAGCTCTTCAGATTCCTACGAGCAGTACTTC.